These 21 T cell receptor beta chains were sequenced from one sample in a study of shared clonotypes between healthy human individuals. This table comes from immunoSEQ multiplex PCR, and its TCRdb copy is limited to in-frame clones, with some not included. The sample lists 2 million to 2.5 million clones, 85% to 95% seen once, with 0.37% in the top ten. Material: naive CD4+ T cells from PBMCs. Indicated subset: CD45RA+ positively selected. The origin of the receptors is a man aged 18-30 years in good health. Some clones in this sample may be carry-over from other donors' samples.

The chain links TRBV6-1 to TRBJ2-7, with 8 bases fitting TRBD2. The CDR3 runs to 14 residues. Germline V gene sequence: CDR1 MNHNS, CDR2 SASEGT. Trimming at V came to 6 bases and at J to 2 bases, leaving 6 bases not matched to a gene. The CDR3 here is CASRTSGRTYEQYF. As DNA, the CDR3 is TGTGCCAGCAGAACTAGCGGACGAACCTACGAGCAGTACTTC.

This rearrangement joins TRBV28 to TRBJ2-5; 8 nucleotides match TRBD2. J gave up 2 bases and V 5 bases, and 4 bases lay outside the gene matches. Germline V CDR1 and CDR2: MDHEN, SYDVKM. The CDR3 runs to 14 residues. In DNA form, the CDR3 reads TGTGCCAGCAGTACCCCGGGGGGGCAAGAGACCCAGTACTTC. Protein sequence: CASSTPGGQETQYF.

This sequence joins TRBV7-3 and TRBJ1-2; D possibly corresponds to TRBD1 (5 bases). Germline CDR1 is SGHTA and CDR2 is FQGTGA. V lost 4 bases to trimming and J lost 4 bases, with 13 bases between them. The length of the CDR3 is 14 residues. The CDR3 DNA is TGTGCCAGCAGCTCCCCCATTGGGACCTATGGCTACACCTTC. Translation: CASSSPIGTYGYTF. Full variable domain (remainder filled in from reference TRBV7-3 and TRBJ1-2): GAGVSQTPSNKVTEKGKYVELRCDPISGHTALYWYRQSLGQGPEFLIYFQGTGAADDSGLPNDRFFAVRPEGSVSTLKIQRTERGDSAVYLCASSSPIGTYGYTFGSGTRLTVV.

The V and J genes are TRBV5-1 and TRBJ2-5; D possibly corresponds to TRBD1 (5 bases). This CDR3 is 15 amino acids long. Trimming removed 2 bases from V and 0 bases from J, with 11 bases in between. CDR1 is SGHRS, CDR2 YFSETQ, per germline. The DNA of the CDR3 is TGCGCCAGCAGCTTCGGTGCAGGGAACCAAGAGACCCAGTACTTC. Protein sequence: CASSFGAGNQETQYF.

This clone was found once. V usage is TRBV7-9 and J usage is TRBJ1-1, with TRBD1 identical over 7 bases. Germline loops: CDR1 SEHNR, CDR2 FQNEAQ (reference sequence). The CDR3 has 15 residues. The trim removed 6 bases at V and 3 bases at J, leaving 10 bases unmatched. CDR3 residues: CASRAPGQRDTEAFF. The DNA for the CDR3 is TGTGCCAGCAGGGCACCGGGACAGCGGGACACTGAAGCTTTCTTT.

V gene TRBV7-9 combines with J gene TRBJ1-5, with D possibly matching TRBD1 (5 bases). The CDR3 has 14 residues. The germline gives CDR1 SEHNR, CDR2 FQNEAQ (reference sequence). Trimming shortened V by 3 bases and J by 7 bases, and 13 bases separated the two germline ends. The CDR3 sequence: CASSFEGQGQPQHF. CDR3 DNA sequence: TGTGCCAGCAGCTTTGAAGGGCAGGGACAGCCCCAGCATTTT.

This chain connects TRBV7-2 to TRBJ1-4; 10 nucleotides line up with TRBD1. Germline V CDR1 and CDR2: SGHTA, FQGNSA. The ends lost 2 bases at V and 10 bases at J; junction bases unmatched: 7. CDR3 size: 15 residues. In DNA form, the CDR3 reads TGTGCCAGCAGCTTAAGGACAGGGGGTGTCGGAAAACTGTTTTTT. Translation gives CASSLRTGGVGKLFF.

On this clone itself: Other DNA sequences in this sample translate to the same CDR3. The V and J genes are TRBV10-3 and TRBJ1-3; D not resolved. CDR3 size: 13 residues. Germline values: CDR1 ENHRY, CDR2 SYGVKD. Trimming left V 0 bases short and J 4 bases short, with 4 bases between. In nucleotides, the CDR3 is TGTGCCATCAGTGAGTCATCAGGAAACACCATATATTTT. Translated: CAISESSGNTIYF.

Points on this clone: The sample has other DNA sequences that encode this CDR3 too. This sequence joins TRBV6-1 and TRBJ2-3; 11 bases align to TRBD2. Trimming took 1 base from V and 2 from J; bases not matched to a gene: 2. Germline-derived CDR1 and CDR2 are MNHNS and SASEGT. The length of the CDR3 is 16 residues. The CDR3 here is CASSEVGLAATDTQYF. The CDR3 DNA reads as TGTGCCAGCAGTGAAGTGGGACTAGCGGCCACAGATACGCAGTATTTT.

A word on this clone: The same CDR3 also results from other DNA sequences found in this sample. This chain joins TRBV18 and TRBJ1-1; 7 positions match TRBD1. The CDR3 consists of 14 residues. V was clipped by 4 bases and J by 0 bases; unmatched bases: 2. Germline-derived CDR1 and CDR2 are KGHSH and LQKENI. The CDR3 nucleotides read TGTGCCAGCTCACAACAGGGGCTGAACACTGAAGCTTTCTTT. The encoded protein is CASSQQGLNTEAFF.

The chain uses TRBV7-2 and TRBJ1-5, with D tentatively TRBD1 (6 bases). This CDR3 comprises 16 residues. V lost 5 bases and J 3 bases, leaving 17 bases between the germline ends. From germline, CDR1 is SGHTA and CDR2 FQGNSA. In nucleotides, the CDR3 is TGTGCCAGCAGCCCAGCAGTAGGGGGTAACAATCAGCCCCAGCATTTT. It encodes CASSPAVGGNNQPQHF.

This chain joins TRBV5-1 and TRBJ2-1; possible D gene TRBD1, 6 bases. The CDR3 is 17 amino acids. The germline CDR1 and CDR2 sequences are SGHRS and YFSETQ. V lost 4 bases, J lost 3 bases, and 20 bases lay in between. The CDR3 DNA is TGCGCCAGCAGCGTTGGGAGAAACAGGGCTCGCTACAATGAGCAGTTCTTC. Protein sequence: CASSVGRNRARYNEQFF.

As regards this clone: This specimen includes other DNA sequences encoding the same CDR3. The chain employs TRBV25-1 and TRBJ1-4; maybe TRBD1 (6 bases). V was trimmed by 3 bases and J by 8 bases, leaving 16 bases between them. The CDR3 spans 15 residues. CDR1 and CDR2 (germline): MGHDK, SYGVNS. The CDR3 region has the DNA TGTGCCAGCAGTGACCCCCGGGGGGCGGGGGAAAAACTGTTTTTT. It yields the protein CASSDPRGAGEKLFF.

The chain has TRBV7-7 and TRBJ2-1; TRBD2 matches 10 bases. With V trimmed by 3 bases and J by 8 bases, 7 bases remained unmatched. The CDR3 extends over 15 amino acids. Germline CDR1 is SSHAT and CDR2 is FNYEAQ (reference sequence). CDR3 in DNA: TGTGCCAGCAGCTTTCTAGCGGGAGCTCGTCATGAGCAGTTCTTC. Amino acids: CASSFLAGARHEQFF.

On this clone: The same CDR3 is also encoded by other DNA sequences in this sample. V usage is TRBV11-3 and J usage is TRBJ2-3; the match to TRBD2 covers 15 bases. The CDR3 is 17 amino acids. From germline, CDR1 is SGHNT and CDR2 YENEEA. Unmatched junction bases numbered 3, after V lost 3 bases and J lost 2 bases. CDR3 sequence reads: CASSFRTSGRATDTQYF. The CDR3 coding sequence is TGTGCCAGCAGCTTCCGGACTAGCGGGAGGGCCACAGATACGCAGTATTTT. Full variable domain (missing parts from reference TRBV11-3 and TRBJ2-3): EAGVVQSPRYKIIEKKQPVAFWCNPISGHNTLYWYLQNLGQGPELLIRYENEEAVDDSQLPKDRFSAERLKGVDSTLKIQPAELGDSAVYLCASSFRTSGRATDTQYFGPGTRLTVL.

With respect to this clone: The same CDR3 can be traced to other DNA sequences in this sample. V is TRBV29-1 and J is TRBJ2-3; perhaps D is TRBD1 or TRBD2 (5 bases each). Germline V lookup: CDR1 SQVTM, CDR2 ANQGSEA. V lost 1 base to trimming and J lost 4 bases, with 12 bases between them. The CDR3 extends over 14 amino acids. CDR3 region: CSVEGGRGADTQYF. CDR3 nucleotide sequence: TGCAGCGTTGAAGGGGGTCGGGGCGCAGATACGCAGTATTTT.

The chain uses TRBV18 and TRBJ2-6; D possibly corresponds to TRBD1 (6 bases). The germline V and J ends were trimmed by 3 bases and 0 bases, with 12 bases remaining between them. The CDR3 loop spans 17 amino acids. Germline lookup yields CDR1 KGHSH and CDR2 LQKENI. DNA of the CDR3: TGTGCCAGCTCACCGGGCAGGGGCAACTCTGGGGCCAACGTCCTGACTTTC. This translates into CASSPGRGNSGANVLTF.

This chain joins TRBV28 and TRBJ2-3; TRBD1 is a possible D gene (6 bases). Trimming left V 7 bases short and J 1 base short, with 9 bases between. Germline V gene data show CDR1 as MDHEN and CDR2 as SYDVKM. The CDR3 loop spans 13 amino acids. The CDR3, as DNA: TGTGCCAGCACCCGACAGGGCACAGATACGCAGTATTTT. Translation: CASTRQGTDTQYF.

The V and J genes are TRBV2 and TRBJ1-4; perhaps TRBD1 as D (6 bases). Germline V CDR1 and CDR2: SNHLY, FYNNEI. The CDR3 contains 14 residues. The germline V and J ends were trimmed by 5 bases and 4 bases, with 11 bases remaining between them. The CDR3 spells CASSRQASNEKLFF. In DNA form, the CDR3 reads TGTGCCAGCAGTCGACAGGCTAGTAATGAAAAACTGTTTTTT.

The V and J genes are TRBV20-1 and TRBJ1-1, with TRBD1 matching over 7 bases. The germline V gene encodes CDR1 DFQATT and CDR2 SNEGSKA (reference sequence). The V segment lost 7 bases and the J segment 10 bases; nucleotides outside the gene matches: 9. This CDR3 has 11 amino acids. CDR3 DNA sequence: TGCAGTGAGACACGACAGGGAAGAGCTTTCTTT. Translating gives CSETRQGRAFF.

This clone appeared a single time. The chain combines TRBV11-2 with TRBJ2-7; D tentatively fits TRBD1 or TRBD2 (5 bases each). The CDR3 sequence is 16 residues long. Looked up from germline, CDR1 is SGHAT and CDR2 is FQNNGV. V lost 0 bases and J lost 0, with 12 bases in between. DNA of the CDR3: TGTGCCAGCAGCTTAGATCGGGCAGGGAGCTCCTACGAGCAGTACTTC. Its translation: CASSLDRAGSSYEQYF.